Frequency places the clone carrying this T cell receptor beta chain as medium-sized. Antigen specificity is unknown. This sample was taken from a study of CXCR3-negative and CXCR3-positive naive CD8 T cells. Regarding the study as a whole: The study found more hydrophobic TRB CDR3s in CXCR3-positive naive cells than in CXCR3-negative naive cells.

The TRB cDNA libraries were prepared by 5' RACE with UMI labels. No DNA is given; TCRdb re-called the 5' RACE reads and lists each CDR3 protein once. The sample yields 5,500 to 8,500 distinct CDR3 sequences, of which the top ten take up about 1.5%. This CDR3 has 12 amino acids. CDR1 and CDR2 from the germline V gene are SNHLY and FYNNEI. The sample was naive CXCR3+ CD8+ T cells from blood. Subset specified: CD45RO-CCR7+CD27+CD95- naive CD8+ T cells expressing CXCR3 (TNR3+). The source is a human donor in good health. Some clones in this sample may be carry-over from other donors' samples. The chain joins TRBV2 to TRBJ1-6. The CDR3 protein is CASSEIAQALHF. Full variable domain (rest looked up from reference TRBV2 and TRBJ1-6): EPEVTQTPSHQVTQMGQEVILRCVPISNHLYFYWYRQILGQKVEFLVSFYNNEISEKSEIFDDQFSVERPDGSNFTLKIRSTKLEDSAMYFCASSEIAQALHFGNGTRLTVT.